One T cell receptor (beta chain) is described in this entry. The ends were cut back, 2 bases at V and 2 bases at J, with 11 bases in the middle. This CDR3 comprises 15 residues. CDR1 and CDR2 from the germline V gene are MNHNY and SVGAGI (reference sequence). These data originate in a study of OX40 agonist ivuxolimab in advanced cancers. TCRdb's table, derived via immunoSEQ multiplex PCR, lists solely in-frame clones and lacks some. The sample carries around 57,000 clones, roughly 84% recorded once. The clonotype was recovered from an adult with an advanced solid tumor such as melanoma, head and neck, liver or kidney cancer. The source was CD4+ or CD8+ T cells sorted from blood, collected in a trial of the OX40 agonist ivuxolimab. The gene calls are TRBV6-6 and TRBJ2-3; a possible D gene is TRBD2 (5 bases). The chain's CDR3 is CASSYERIDTDTQYF. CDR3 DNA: TGTGCCAGCAGTTACGAGCGGATAGACACAGATACGCAGTATTTT.